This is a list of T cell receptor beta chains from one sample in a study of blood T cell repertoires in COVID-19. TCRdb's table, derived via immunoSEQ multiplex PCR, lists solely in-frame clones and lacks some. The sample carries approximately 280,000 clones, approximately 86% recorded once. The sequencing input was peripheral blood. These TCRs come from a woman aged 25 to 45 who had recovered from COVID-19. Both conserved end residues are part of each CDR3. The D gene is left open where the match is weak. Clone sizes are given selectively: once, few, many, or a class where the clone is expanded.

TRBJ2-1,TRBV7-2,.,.,CASRGRSYNEQFF,TGTGCCAGCAGGGGGCGTTCCTACAATGAGCAGTTCTTC
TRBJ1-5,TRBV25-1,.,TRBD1,CASSDSDRGNQPQHF,TGTGCCAGCAGTGACTCGGACAGGGGAAATCAGCCCCAGCATTTT
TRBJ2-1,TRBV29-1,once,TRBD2,CSVAGLAGASSYNEQFF,TGCAGCGTCGCGGGACTAGCGGGGGCGAGCTCCTACAATGAGCAGTTCTTC
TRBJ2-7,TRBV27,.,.,CASSFGQGFYEQYF,TGTGCCAGCAGTTTCGGTCAGGGGTTCTACGAGCAGTACTTC
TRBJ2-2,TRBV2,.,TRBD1,CARSRQGRHEVNTGELFF,TGTGCCAGGAGCCGACAGGGCCGCCATGAGGTTAACACCGGGGAGCTGTTTTTT
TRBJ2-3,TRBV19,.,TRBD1,CASSIDGGTGRSVDTQYF,TGTGCCAGTAGTATAGATGGGGGGACAGGGAGAAGCGTAGATACGCAGTATTTT
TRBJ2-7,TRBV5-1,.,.,CASSLEGASYEQYF,TGCGCCAGCAGCTTAGAGGGAGCTTCCTACGAGCAGTACTTC
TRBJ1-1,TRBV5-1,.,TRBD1,CASATFQTGGAPEAFF,TGCGCCAGCGCAACTTTTCAGACAGGGGGCGCCCCTGAAGCTTTCTTT
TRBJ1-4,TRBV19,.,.,CASSSGNSNEKLFF,TGTGCCAGTAGTTCGGGGAATTCAAATGAAAAACTGTTTTTT
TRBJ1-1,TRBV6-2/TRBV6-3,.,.,CASSYSKNTEAFF,TGTGCCAGCAGTTATTCCAAAAACACTGAAGCTTTCTTT
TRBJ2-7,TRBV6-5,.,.,CASTTRRSSYEQYF,TGTGCCAGCACAACGAGGCGAAGCTCCTACGAGCAGTACTTC
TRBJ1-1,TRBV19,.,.,CASSVDRYTEAFF,TGTGCCAGTAGCGTCGACAGATACACTGAAGCTTTCTTT
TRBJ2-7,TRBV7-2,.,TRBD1,CASSREGQGYSEQYF,TGTGCCAGCAGCCGCGAGGGACAGGGGTACTCGGAGCAGTACTTC
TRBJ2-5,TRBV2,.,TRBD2,CASMTLAGGETQYF,TGTGCCAGCATGACCTTGGCGGGGGGGGAGACCCAGTACTTC
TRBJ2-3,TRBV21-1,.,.,CASSKRPPLAGGASTDTQYF,TGTGCCAGCAGCAAACGGCCCCCATTGGCGGGAGGGGCTAGCACAGATACGCAGTATTTT
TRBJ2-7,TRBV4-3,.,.,CASSQVYSGTHEQYF,TGCGCCAGCAGCCAAGTTTACTCAGGAACCCACGAGCAGTACTTC
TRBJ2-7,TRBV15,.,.,CATSPSQGWDEQYF,TGTGCCACCAGCCCCTCGCAGGGTTGGGACGAGCAGTACTTC
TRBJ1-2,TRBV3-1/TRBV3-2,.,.,CASSQGVDSNYGYTF,TGTGCCAGCAGCCAAGGGGTAGATAGCAACTATGGCTACACCTTC
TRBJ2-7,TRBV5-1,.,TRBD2,CASSLSLGRAYEQYF,TGCGCCAGCAGCTTGTCGTTAGGGAGGGCCTACGAGCAGTACTTC
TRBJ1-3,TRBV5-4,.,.,CASRYAGAGNTIYF,TGTGCCAGCAGATACGCAGGGGCTGGAAACACCATATATTTT
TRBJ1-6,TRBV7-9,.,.,CASSPQDGGGYNSPLHF,TGTGCCAGCAGCCCACAGGACGGGGGAGGGTATAATTCACCCCTCCACTTT
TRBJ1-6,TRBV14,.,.,CASSPGDGANSPLHF,TGTGCCAGCAGCCCGGGGGACGGGGCTAATTCACCCCTCCACTTT
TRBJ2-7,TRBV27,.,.,CASSLNGETYEQYF,TGTGCCAGCAGTTTAAATGGGGAGACCTACGAGCAGTACTTC
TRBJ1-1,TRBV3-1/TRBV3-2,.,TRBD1,CASRGTGTEAFF,TGTGCCAGCAGGGGGACAGGGACTGAAGCTTTCTTT
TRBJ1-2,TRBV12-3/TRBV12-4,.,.,CASSLERNYGYTF,TGTGCCAGCAGTTTAGAGAGGAACTATGGCTACACCTTC
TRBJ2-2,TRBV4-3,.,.,CASSQDGSSTGELFF,TGCGCCAGCAGCCAAGACGGGAGTAGCACCGGGGAGCTGTTTTTT
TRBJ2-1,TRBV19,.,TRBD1,CASSGTGLPNEQFF,TGTGCCAGTTCTGGGACAGGGTTACCCAATGAGCAGTTCTTC
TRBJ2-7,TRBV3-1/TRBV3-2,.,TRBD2,CASSQGLAGTYEQYF,TGTGCCAGCAGCCAAGGGCTAGCGGGAACCTACGAGCAGTACTTC
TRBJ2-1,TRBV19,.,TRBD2,CASKTSGGGDEQFF,TGTGCCAGTAAAACTAGCGGGGGCGGGGATGAGCAGTTCTTC
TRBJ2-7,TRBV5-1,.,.,CASSSTQGYEQYF,TGCGCCAGCAGCTCAACGCAGGGGTACGAGCAGTACTTC
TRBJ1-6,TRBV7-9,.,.,CASSGRGGYDNSPLHF,TGTGCCAGCAGCGGACGCGGGGGCTACGATAATTCACCCCTCCACTTT
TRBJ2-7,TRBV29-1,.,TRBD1,CSVGTGTYEQYF,TGCAGCGTCGGGACAGGGACATACGAGCAGTACTTC
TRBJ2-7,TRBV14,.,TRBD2,CASSVTSGRGGEQYF,TGTGCCAGCAGCGTAACTAGCGGGAGGGGAGGTGAGCAGTACTTC
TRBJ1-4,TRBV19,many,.,CASQRWTNEKLFF,TGTGCCTCGCAGCGGTGGACTAATGAAAAACTGTTTTTT
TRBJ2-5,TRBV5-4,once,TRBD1,CASSSRDREKTQYF,TGTGCCAGCAGCTCGCGGGACAGGGAAAAGACCCAGTACTTC
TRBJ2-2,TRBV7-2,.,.,CASSFSGNTGELFF,TGTGCCAGCAGCTTTAGCGGAAACACCGGGGAGCTGTTTTTT
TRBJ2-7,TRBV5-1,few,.,CASSGSVVQAYEQYF,TGCGCCAGCAGCGGGAGCGTAGTTCAAGCCTACGAGCAGTACTTC
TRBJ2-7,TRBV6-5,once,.,CASGRGSYEQYF,TGTGCCAGCGGCAGGGGCTCCTACGAGCAGTACTTC
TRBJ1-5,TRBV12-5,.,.,CASRQLANQPQHF,TGTGCTAGTAGACAACTTGCTAATCAGCCCCAGCATTTT
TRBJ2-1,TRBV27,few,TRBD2,CASSLGLAGVNEQFF,TGTGCCAGCAGTCTGGGACTAGCGGGAGTGAATGAGCAGTTCTTC
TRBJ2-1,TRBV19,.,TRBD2,CASSVTGGLAGGEQFF,TGTGCCAGTAGTGTTACAGGGGGCCTAGCGGGAGGTGAGCAGTTCTTC
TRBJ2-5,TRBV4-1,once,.,CASSHSSWETQYF,TGCGCCAGCAGCCATAGCTCTTGGGAGACCCAGTACTTC
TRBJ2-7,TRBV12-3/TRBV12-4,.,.,CASSLGTDSEQYF,TGTGCCAGCAGTTTAGGTACGGACAGTGAGCAGTACTTC
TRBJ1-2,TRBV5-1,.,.,CASSLTQGDYGYTF,TGCGCCAGCAGCCTAACACAGGGCGACTATGGCTACACCTTC
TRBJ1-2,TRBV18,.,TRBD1,CASSPPTGPRDYGYTF,TGTGCCAGCTCACCACCGACAGGGCCGAGGGACTATGGCTACACCTTC